This T cell receptor (beta chain) was recovered during a study of CD8+ T cells in alopecia areata. The wider study: Oral tofacitinib, 5 to 10 mg twice daily, was given in an open-label trial. Patients in the study were on tofacitinib for 6 to 18 months, then off it for 6 months.

Noted treatment: oral pan-JAK inhibitor, 5-10 mg twice daily. The CDR3 runs to 13 residues. Trimming took off 8 bases at V and 4 bases at J, with 14 bases between the two ends. Germline V gene data show CDR1 as MNHNS and CDR2 as SASEGT. Study observations and caveats: Many expanded lesional clones persisted in scalp and blood during tofacitinib treatment. Tofacitinib significantly lowered scalp clonality and expanded CD8+ clones among the top 100.

Sequencing relied on a cDNA template that was reverse transcribed from extracted RNA. Only in-frame clones appear in the TCRdb table, and some are missing; sequencing was by immunoSEQ multiplex PCR. The repertoire includes fewer than 250,000 clones, over 60% of them detected once, and around 4.2% sits in the top ten. Of note for this clone: The antigen is undetermined.

The receptor was derived from a human donor with alopecia areata. V gene TRBV6-1 combines with J gene TRBJ1-2, with D unclear. The sample here was CD4+ T cells sorted from blood, taken at week 4, from a patient treated with tofacitinib. CDR3 coding DNA: TGTGCCAGCGTCAGGTCCTCCCGCTATGGCTACACCTTC. Its translation is CASVRSSRYGYTF.